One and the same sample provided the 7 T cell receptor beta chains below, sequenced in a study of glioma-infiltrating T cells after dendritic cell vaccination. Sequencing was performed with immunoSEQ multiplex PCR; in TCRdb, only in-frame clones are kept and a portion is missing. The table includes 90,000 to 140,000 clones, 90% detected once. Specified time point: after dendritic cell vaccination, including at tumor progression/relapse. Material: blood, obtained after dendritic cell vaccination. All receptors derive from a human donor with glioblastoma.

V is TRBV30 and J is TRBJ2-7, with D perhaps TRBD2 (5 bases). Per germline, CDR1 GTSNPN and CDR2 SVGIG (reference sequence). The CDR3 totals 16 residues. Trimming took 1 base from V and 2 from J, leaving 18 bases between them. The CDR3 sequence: CAWSGPTGRTPYEQYF. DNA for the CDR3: TGTGCCTGGAGTGGACCGACGGGGAGAACGCCCTACGAGCAGTACTTC.

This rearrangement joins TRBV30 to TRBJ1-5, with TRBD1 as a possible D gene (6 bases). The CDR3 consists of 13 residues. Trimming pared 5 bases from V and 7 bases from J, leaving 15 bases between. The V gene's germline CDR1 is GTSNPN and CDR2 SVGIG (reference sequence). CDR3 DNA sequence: TGTGCCTGGGATCAAAGGGGGAACCAGCCCCAGCATTTT. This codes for CAWDQRGNQPQHF.

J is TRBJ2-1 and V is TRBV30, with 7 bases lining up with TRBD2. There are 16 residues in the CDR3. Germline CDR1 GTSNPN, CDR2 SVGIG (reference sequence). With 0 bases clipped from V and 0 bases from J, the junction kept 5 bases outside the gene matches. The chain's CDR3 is CAWSVWRGSSYNEQFF. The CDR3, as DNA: TGTGCCTGGAGTGTGTGGCGGGGGAGCTCCTACAATGAGCAGTTCTTC. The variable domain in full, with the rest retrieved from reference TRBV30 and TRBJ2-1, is SQTIHQWPATLVQPVGSPLSLECTVEGTSNPNLYWYRQAAGRGLQLLFYSVGIGQISSEVPQNLSASRPQDRQFILSSKKLLLSDSGFYLCAWSVWRGSSYNEQFFGPGTRLTVL.

The CDR3 sequence: CASSLAQSTSVTSGANVLTF. The CDR3, as DNA: TGCGCCAGCAGCTTGGCCCAATCGACTAGCGTAACCTCTGGGGCCAACGTCCTGACTTTC. The rearrangement joins TRBV5-1 to TRBJ2-6; 8 bases map to TRBD2. Trimming at V came to 0 bases and at J to 0 bases, leaving 11 bases not matched to a gene. From germline, CDR1 is SGHRS and CDR2 YFSETQ. This CDR3 region has 20 residues.

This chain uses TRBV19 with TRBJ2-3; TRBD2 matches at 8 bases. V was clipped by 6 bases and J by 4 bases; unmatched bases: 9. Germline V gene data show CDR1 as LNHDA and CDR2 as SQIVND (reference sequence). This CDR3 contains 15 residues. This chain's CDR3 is CASSIGGGSPDTQYF. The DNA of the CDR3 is TGTGCCAGTAGCATCGGGGGGGGATCCCCAGATACGCAGTATTTT. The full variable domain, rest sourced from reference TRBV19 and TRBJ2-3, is DGGITQSPKYLFRKEGQNVTLSCEQNLNHDAMYWYRQDPGQGLRLIYYSQIVNDFQKGDIAEGYSVSREKKESFPLTVTSAQKNPTAFYLCASSIGGGSPDTQYFGPGTRLTVL.

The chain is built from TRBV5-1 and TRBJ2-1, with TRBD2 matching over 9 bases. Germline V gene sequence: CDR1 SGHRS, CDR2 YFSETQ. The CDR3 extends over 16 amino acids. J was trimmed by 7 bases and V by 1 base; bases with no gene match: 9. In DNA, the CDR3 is TGCGCCAGCAGCTTGAATCCGGCGGGAGGGGTTAATGAGCAGTTCTTC. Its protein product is CASSLNPAGGVNEQFF.

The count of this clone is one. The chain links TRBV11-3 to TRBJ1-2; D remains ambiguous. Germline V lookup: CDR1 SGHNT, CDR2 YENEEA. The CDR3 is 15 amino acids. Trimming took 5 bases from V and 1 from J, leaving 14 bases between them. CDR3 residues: CASSRRGRDNYGYTF. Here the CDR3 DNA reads TGTGCCAGCAGCCGCAGAGGACGGGATAACTATGGCTACACCTTC. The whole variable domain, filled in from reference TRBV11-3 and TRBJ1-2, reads EAGVVQSPRYKIIEKKQPVAFWCNPISGHNTLYWYLQNLGQGPELLIRYENEEAVDDSQLPKDRFSAERLKGVDSTLKIQPAELGDSAVYLCASSRRGRDNYGYTFGSGTRLTVV.